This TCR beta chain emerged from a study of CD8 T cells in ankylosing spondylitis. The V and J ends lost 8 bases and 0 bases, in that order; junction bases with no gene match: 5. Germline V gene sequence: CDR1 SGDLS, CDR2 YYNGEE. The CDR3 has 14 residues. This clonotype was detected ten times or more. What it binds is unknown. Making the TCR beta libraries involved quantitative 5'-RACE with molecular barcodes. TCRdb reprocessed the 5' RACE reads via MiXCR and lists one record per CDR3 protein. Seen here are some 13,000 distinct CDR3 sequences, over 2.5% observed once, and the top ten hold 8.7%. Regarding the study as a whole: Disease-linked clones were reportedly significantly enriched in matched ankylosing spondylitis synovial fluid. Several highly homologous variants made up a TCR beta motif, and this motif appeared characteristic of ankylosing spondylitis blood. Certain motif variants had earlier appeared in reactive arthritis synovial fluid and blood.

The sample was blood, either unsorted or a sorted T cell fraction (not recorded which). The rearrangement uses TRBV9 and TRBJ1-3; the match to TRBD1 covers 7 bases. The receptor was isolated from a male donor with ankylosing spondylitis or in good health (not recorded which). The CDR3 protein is CASTGDRSGNTIYF. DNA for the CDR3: TGTGCCAGTACAGGGGACCGCTCTGGAAACACCATATATTTT.